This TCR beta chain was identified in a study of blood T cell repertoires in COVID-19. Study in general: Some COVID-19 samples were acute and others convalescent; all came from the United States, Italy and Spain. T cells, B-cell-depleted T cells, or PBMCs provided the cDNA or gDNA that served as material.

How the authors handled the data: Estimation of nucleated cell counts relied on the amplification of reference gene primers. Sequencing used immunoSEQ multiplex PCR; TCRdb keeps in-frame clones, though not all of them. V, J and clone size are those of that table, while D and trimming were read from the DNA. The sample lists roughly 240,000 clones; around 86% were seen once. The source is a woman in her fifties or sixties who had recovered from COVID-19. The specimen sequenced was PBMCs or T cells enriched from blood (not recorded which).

The CDR3 coding sequence is TGTGCCAGCAGTTTATACGGCAGGGGCGGTCAGCCCCAGCATTTT. Encoded protein: CASSLYGRGGQPQHF. The chain is built from TRBV28 and TRBJ1-5; possible D gene TRBD1, 6 bases. This CDR3 comprises 15 residues. Trimming took off 1 base at V and 6 bases at J, with 13 bases between the two ends. The V gene's germline CDR1 is MDHEN and CDR2 SYDVKM.